The source of this T cell receptor beta chain is a study of blood T cell repertoires in COVID-19. Clones were read by immunoSEQ multiplex PCR, and TCRdb kept only the in-frame ones, dropping some. The table has roughly 200,000 clones, less than 90% seen once. Germline CDR1 reads SGHVS; CDR2 reads FQNEAQ. Trimming cost V 1 base and J 0 bases; bases outside gene matches: 5. The CDR3 length is 17 residues. Sequencing was performed on PBMCs or T cells enriched from blood (not recorded which). The source of this sequence is a woman in her 30s who had recovered from COVID-19. This chain links TRBV7-8 with TRBJ1-1; 10 bases are a match to TRBD1. CDR3 amino acids: CASSLGTGGWVNTEAFF. The CDR3 DNA sequence: TGTGCCAGCAGCTTAGGGACAGGGGGTTGGGTGAACACTGAAGCTTTCTTT.